This T cell receptor (beta chain) emerged from a study of blood T cell repertoires in COVID-19. About the research overall: The origin of the acute and convalescent COVID-19 samples was the United States, Italy and Spain. Sample material is recorded as cDNA or gDNA derived from T cells, B-cell-depleted T cells, or PBMCs.

Germline V gives CDR1 MNHEY, CDR2 SMNVEV (reference sequence). V was pared by 2 bases and J by 3 bases, with 8 bases between. This CDR3 has 13 amino acids. Original handling: Amplified reference gene primers provided the basis for estimating nucleated cell counts. Sequencing used immunoSEQ multiplex PCR; TCRdb keeps in-frame clones, though not all of them. The V and J calls and the clone size are those of that table, but D and trimming were determined from the DNA. The profile shows tens of thousands of clones, 89% of them singletons. The J gene is TRBJ2-7, the V gene TRBV27; D gene uncertain. The sequenced sample was peripheral blood. The sequence came from a woman in her forties or fifties with active COVID-19. CDR3 protein: CASSLVVGYEQYF. The CDR3 DNA is TGTGCCAGCAGTTTAGTGGTCGGCTACGAGCAGTACTTC.